The clone carrying this T cell receptor (beta chain) occurred once. Its antigen is not known. This specimen belongs to a study of OX40 agonist ivuxolimab in advanced cancers. Sequencing was performed with immunoSEQ multiplex PCR; in TCRdb, only in-frame clones are kept and a portion is missing. The sample contains about 64,000 clones, roughly 84% of which appear only once. Looked up from germline, CDR1 is SGHAT and CDR2 is FQNNGV. The CDR3 has 16 residues. Trimming cost V 5 bases and J 1 base; bases outside gene matches: 4. Overall study findings and caveats: On average, CD8+ T cells showed a greater number of expanded clones than CD4+. Nonresponders, in some cases, also had low normalized T-cell clonal expansion.

The sample was CD4+ or CD8+ T cells sorted from blood, taken in a trial of the OX40 agonist ivuxolimab. The genes are TRBV11-2 and TRBJ2-2; 10 nucleotides agree with TRBD1. This receptor was obtained from an adult with an advanced solid tumor such as melanoma, head and neck, liver or kidney cancer. CDR3 sequence: CASSRDRGLNTGELFF. CDR3 in DNA: TGTGCCAGCAGCCGAGACAGGGGGCTGAACACCGGGGAGCTGTTTTTT.